This T cell receptor (beta chain) comes out of a study of T cell responses to AZD1222 COVID-19 vaccine. TCRdb's table, derived via immunoSEQ multiplex PCR, lists solely in-frame clones and lacks some. The top ten hold approximately 6.8% of the sample, which has approximately 8,000 clones, more than 75% seen once. Pooled in the analysis were second doses at about 4 or about 12 weeks. Germline-derived CDR1 and CDR2 are MNHEY and SMNVEV (reference sequence). CDR3 length: 13 residues. Trimming removed 2 bases from V and 4 bases from J, with 9 bases in between. V gene TRBV27 combines with J gene TRBJ2-7, with a weak D call TRBD2 (6 bases). The sequence derives from an adult who received the AZD1222 COVID-19 vaccine. Sequencing used peripheral blood, obtained 28 days after the second AZD1222 dose. CDR3 in DNA: TGTGCCAGCAGTTTACGGGGGTCGTACGAGCAGTACTTC. It specifies CASSLRGSYEQYF.